The 28 T cell receptor beta chains given below trace back to one sample, sequenced in a study of blood T cell repertoires in COVID-19. Clones were sequenced by immunoSEQ multiplex PCR, and TCRdb holds only the in-frame ones, with some missing. The sample holds under 200,000 clones, roughly 84% seen once. Material for sequencing was PBMCs or T cells enriched from blood (not recorded which). The receptors here all came from a man aged 60-69 years who had recovered from COVID-19.

V gene TRBV2 combines with J gene TRBJ2-1; 7 bases agree with TRBD2. Germline-derived CDR1 and CDR2 are SNHLY and FYNNEI. The CDR3 sequence is 17 residues long. The V gene end was trimmed by 2 bases and the J gene end by 3 bases; junction bases not matched to a gene: 10. The CDR3 DNA is TGTGCCAGCAGTGAAAAAGGTGGGAGGGCCCTCTACAATGAGCAGTTCTTC. Protein: CASSEKGGRALYNEQFF.

This chain uses TRBV7-9 with TRBJ2-2, with TRBD2 matching over 10 bases. V lost 2 bases, J lost 3 bases, and 3 bases stayed unmatched. This CDR3 contains 16 residues. Germline lookup yields CDR1 SEHNR and CDR2 FQNEAQ (reference sequence). Here the CDR3 DNA reads TGTGCCAGCAGCTTAAGCGGGACTAGCGACACCGGGGAGCTGTTTTTT. As protein: CASSLSGTSDTGELFF.

The gene calls are TRBV24-1 and TRBJ2-7; perhaps TRBD2 as D (5 bases). This CDR3 is 14 amino acids long. In germline, CDR1 is KGHDR, CDR2 SFDVKD. V lost 3 bases and J lost 0, with 8 bases in between. The CDR3 loop reads CATSDVGSSYEQYF. For the CDR3, the DNA is TGTGCCACCAGTGATGTTGGGAGCTCCTACGAGCAGTACTTC.

The chain combines TRBV6-1 with TRBJ1-1; D is undetermined. Germline CDR1 reads MNHNS; CDR2 reads SASEGT. The CDR3 extends over 12 amino acids. Trimming left V 3 bases short and J 13 bases short, with 15 bases between. DNA for the CDR3: TGTGCCAGCAGTGAGCCATCCCCCCAGTTTTTCTTT. It translates to CASSEPSPQFFF.

CDR3 bases: TGTGCCAGCAGTACCACCGGGACAGAGTACTACGAGCAGTACTTC. It specifies CASSTTGTEYYEQYF. The chain carries TRBV27 and TRBJ2-7, with 7 bases identical to TRBD1. Germline CDR1 is MNHEY and CDR2 is SMNVEV (reference sequence). CDR3 size: 15 residues. The V gene end was trimmed by 5 bases and the J gene end by 3 bases; junction bases not matched to a gene: 10.

V and J are TRBV6-5 and TRBJ2-1; maybe TRBD1 (6 bases). Germline V gene data show CDR1 as MNHEY and CDR2 as SVGAGI. The germline V and J ends were trimmed by 7 bases and 5 bases, with 15 bases remaining between them. The CDR3 consists of 14 residues. Here the CDR3 reads CASKEQGTHNEQFF. The CDR3, as DNA: TGTGCCAGCAAGGAGCAGGGGACCCACAATGAGCAGTTCTTC.

This chain connects TRBV5-5 to TRBJ1-4, with TRBD1 as a possible D gene (6 bases). Looked up from germline, CDR1 is SGHKS and CDR2 is YYEKEE (reference sequence). This CDR3 has 14 residues. The V gene lost 0 bases and the J gene lost 4 bases, with 7 bases spanning the gap. For the CDR3, the DNA is TGTGCCAGCAGCTTGGCAGGGGATAATGAAAAACTGTTTTTT. Its protein product is CASSLAGDNEKLFF.

This clone was seen a handful of times. The rearrangement joins TRBV28 to TRBJ1-1; 10 bases are shared with TRBD1. Unmatched junction bases numbered 9, after V lost 6 bases and J lost 5 bases. Germline CDR1 reads MDHEN; CDR2 reads SYDVKM. The CDR3 sequence is 15 residues long. CDR3 region: CASRERTGGRTEAFF. The CDR3 DNA follows: TGTGCCAGCAGGGAAAGGACAGGGGGGAGGACTGAAGCTTTCTTT.

The chain couples TRBV2 to TRBJ2-3; 10 bases agree with TRBD1. The CDR3 has 14 residues. The germline V gene has CDR1 SNHLY and CDR2 FYNNEI. Trimming cost V 7 bases and J 1 base; bases outside gene matches: 2. The CDR3: CASTGTGGTDTQYF. CDR3 coding DNA: TGTGCCAGCACCGGGACAGGGGGCACAGATACGCAGTATTTT.

This chain links TRBV19 with TRBJ1-5, with D hard to call. Trimming removed 3 bases from V and 2 bases from J, with 17 bases in between. This CDR3 is built from 17 residues. Germline values: CDR1 LNHDA, CDR2 SQIVND (reference sequence). The CDR3, as DNA: TGTGCCAGTAGTATGTGGGTGGGAGTTGGAGGCAATCAGCCCCAGCATTTT. Translated: CASSMWVGVGGNQPQHF.

This chain joins TRBV5-1 and TRBJ1-5, with no clear D. Germline loops: CDR1 SGHRS, CDR2 YFSETQ. The CDR3 spans 17 residues. Trimming stripped 1 base from V and 5 bases from J, with 19 bases between. CDR3 residues: CASSLLLVSKAYQPQHF. The CDR3 DNA reads as TGCGCCAGCAGCTTGTTGCTAGTTAGCAAAGCATATCAGCCCCAGCATTTT.

This sequence joins TRBV5-1 and TRBJ1-4; D might be TRBD1 (5 bases). Germline V CDR1 and CDR2: SGHRS, YFSETQ. V lost 1 base and J 8 bases, leaving 12 bases between the germline ends. This CDR3 region has 14 residues. In DNA, the CDR3 is TGCGCCAGCAGCTTGAGGGCGGAGGGGGAAAAACTGTTTTTT. It yields the protein CASSLRAEGEKLFF.

The chain employs TRBV9 and TRBJ2-5; D perhaps matches TRBD1 (5 bases). The germline V and J ends were trimmed by 3 bases and 1 base, with 13 bases remaining between them. Germline loops: CDR1 SGDLS, CDR2 YYNGEE. This CDR3 is built from 15 residues. CDR3 DNA: TGTGCCAGCAGCGCAGGACAAACGGGCCAAGAGACCCAGTACTTC. Protein sequence: CASSAGQTGQETQYF.

The V gene is TRBV5-1, the J gene TRBJ1-6; the D is unclear. The ends were cut back, 4 bases at V and 5 bases at J, with 13 bases in the middle. The CDR3 covers 15 residues. The V gene's germline CDR1 is SGHRS and CDR2 YFSETQ. The CDR3 region has the DNA TGCGCCAGCAGCCCGGAGAGGGCGGATAATTCACCCCTCCACTTT. It translates to CASSPERADNSPLHF.

The rearrangement joins TRBV28 to TRBJ2-4, with TRBD1 matching 9 bases. The CDR3 is 11 amino acids. Germline lookup yields CDR1 MDHEN and CDR2 SYDVKM. V shed 4 bases and J 14 bases; nucleotides not matched to a gene: 3. Here the CDR3 DNA reads TGTGCCAGCAGTTGGGACAGGGAAAAGTACTTC. It specifies CASSWDREKYF.

The chain combines TRBV19 with TRBJ2-2, with 10 bases matching TRBD1. There are 16 residues in the CDR3. Germline V gives CDR1 LNHDA, CDR2 SQIVND (reference sequence). The V segment lost 3 bases and the J segment 4 bases; nucleotides outside the gene matches: 5. The DNA of the CDR3 is TGTGCCAGTAGTATCGGGGACAGGGGTACCACCGGGGAGCTGTTTTTT. Protein sequence: CASSIGDRGTTGELFF.

The chain carries TRBV15 and TRBJ2-3; D might be TRBD1 (5 bases). The V gene's germline CDR1 is LNHNV and CDR2 YYDKDF (reference sequence). Trimming removed 3 bases at V and 1 base at J, with 17 bases between. This CDR3 spans 17 amino acids. This chain's CDR3 is CATSRTERSLRTDTQYF. The DNA for the CDR3 is TGTGCCACCAGCAGGACAGAAAGGTCCCTTCGCACAGATACGCAGTATTTT. The full variable domain, in which reference TRBV15 and TRBJ2-3 provide the parts outside the CDR3, is DAMVIQNPRYQVTQFGKPVTLSCSQTLNHNVMYWYQQKSSQAPKLLFHYYDKDFNNEADTPDNFQSRRPNTSFCFLDIRSPGLGDTAMYLCATSRTERSLRTDTQYFGPGTRLTVL.

The gene calls are TRBV2 and TRBJ1-4; D call uncertain. This CDR3 region has 13 residues. The germline V and J ends were trimmed by 8 bases and 8 bases, with 15 bases remaining between them. Germline V gene lookup returns CDR1 SNHLY and CDR2 FYNNEI. CDR3 in DNA: TGTGCCAGCGGAGGACTGTCCCCCGAAAAACTGTTTTTT. Translation: CASGGLSPEKLFF.

The chain joins TRBV24-1 to TRBJ1-4; TRBD1 matches 7 bases. The CDR3 has 17 residues. Trimming took 3 bases from V and 7 from J; bases not matched to a gene: 13. CDR1 and CDR2 from the germline V gene are KGHDR and SFDVKD. Here the CDR3 DNA reads TGTGCCACCAGTGATCCCTCTCCAGGGGGAGGAGGTGAAAAACTGTTTTTT. Translation: CATSDPSPGGGGEKLFF.

This clone has more than one count but fewer than ten. The CDR3 bases are TGTGCCAGCAGCTTGATTTTAGACTCCTACAATGAGCAGTTCTTC. This translates into CASSLILDSYNEQFF. The gene calls are TRBV5-4 and TRBJ2-1; no firm D call. CDR1 and CDR2 (germline): SGHNT, YYREEE (reference sequence). V lost 1 base, J lost 0 bases, and 8 bases lay in between. This CDR3 region has 15 residues.

This clone was counted only a few times. V is TRBV5-5 and J is TRBJ1-2; D call uncertain. CDR3 size: 12 residues. V was clipped by 2 bases and J by 2 bases, with 4 bases between them. The germline CDR1 and CDR2 sequences are SGHKS and YYEKEE (reference sequence). The CDR3 spells CASSFENYGYTF. CDR3 nucleotide sequence: TGTGCCAGCAGCTTTGAGAACTATGGCTACACCTTC.

This clone was seen a single time. J is TRBJ2-1 and V is TRBV29-1; D gene uncertain. This CDR3 spans 15 amino acids. In germline, CDR1 is SQVTM, CDR2 ANQGSEA. V lost 0 bases to trimming and J lost 0 bases, with 9 bases between them. CDR3 coding DNA: TGCAGCGTTGAAGAGAGTCGTAGCTCCTACAATGAGCAGTTCTTC. It yields the protein CSVEESRSSYNEQFF.

The rearrangement joins TRBV12-3 or TRBV12-4 to TRBJ2-7; D remains ambiguous. The CDR3 contains 12 residues. Trimming removed 4 bases from V and 6 bases from J, with 10 bases in between. The CDR3 DNA reads TGTGCCAGCAGTTCTCCCCTGAGCGAGCAGTACTTC. Its translation: CASSSPLSEQYF.

V is TRBV27 and J is TRBJ1-2; D uncertain. Looked up from germline, CDR1 is MNHEY and CDR2 is SMNVEV (reference sequence). The CDR3 consists of 13 residues. V shed 0 bases and J shed 7 bases, with 9 bases lying between them. The chain's CDR3 is CASSLSGAGGYTF. CDR3 in DNA: TGTGCCAGCAGTTTATCGGGAGCGGGTGGCTACACCTTC.

This chain connects TRBV5-1 to TRBJ1-5; 7 bases agree with TRBD1. The CDR3 has 14 residues. Germline CDR1 is SGHRS and CDR2 is YFSETQ. V lost 4 bases to trimming and J lost 2 bases; unmatched junction nucleotides: 3. This CDR3 is CASSPGTGNQPQHF. CDR3 bases: TGCGCCAGCAGCCCAGGGACAGGCAATCAGCCCCAGCATTTT.

The chain is built from TRBV24-1 and TRBJ2-5; tentatively, D is TRBD1 (6 bases). V was cut by 10 bases and J by 5 bases, with 25 bases left in between. The CDR3 sequence is 16 residues long. Germline values: CDR1 KGHDR, CDR2 SFDVKD. The DNA of the CDR3 is TGTGCCACTCCTCCAGGGGCAGGGGAGTTTTGGGAGACCCAGTACTTC. Protein sequence: CATPPGAGEFWETQYF.

The chain links TRBV7-2 to TRBJ1-1, with a weak D call TRBD1 (6 bases). The CDR3 has 16 residues. Germline-derived CDR1 and CDR2 are SGHTA and FQGNSA. V was trimmed by 5 bases and J by 2 bases, leaving 18 bases between them. CDR3 sequence: CASSLSSGQLNTEAFF. CDR3 nucleotides: TGTGCCAGCAGCCTATCGTCAGGACAGCTAAACACTGAAGCTTTCTTT.

V and J are TRBV6-6 and TRBJ1-6; D is possibly TRBD1 (5 bases). The CDR3 spans 14 residues. Germline loops: CDR1 MNHNY, CDR2 SVGAGI (reference sequence). Trimming cost V 7 bases and J 7 bases, with 14 bases left between them. CDR3 in amino acids: CASNRGGMNSPLHF. The CDR3 region has the DNA TGTGCCAGCAACCGCGGGGGGATGAATTCACCCCTCCACTTT.